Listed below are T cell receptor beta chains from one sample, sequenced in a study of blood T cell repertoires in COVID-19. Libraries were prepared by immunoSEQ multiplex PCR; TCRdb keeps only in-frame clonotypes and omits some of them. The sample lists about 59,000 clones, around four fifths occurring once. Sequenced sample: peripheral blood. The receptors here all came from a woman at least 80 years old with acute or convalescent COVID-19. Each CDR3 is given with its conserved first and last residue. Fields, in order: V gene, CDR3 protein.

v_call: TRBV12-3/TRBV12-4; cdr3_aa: CASSLRATGQYF
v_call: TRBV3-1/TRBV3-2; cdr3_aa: CASSPRTGSYGYTF
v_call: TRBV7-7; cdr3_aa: CASSRQAGSSYEQYF
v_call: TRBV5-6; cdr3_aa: CASRGKPGQGARRHEQYF
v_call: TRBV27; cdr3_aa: CASGRGGTGELFF
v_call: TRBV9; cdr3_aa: CASSTRDRGTYEQYF
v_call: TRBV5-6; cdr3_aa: CASSYSGEENIQYF
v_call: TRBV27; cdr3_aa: CASSTSGFRGETQYF
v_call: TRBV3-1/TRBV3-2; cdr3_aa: CASRPGQYNEQFF
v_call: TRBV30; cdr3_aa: CAWSAGNQPQHF
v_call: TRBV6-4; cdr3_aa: CASSDPGESYSNQPQHF
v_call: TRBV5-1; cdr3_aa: CASSSGTSENTDTQYF
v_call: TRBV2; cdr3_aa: CASSDEGGTEAFF
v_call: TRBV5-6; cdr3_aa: CASSFFAGGRNNSPLHF
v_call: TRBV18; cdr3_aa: CASSPGKGRSYEQYF
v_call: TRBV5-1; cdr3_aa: CASSFSGSSYNEQFF
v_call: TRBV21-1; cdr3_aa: CASSKEQGRNGSCYNEQFF
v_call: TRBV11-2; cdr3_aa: CASSLVGGGGADEQYF
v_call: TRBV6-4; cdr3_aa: CASSGTGGYGYTF
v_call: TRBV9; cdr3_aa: CASSVGQGASGYTF
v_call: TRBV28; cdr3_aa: CASSERGGELFF
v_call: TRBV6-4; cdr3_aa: CASSEAGSGANVLTF
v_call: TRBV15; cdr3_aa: CATSRDIGPSGMFAGEQFF
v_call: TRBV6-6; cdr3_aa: CASSYSGRGDNNEQFF
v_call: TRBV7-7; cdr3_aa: CASSWGLAGNTGELFF
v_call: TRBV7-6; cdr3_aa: CASSLPSAVVETQYF
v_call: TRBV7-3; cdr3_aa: CASSLGSRDRLSSGNTIYF
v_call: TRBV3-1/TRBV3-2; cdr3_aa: CASRGQGVNSPLHF
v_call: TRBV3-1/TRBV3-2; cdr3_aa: CASSQVGGPNQPQHF
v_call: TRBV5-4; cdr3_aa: CASSSSRDYGYTF
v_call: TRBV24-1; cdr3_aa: CATSDAGETQYF
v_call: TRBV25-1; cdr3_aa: CASSFGLRYGYTF
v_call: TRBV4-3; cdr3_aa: CASSQEMGQGANVLTF
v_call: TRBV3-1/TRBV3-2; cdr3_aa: CASSQDSSNQPQHF